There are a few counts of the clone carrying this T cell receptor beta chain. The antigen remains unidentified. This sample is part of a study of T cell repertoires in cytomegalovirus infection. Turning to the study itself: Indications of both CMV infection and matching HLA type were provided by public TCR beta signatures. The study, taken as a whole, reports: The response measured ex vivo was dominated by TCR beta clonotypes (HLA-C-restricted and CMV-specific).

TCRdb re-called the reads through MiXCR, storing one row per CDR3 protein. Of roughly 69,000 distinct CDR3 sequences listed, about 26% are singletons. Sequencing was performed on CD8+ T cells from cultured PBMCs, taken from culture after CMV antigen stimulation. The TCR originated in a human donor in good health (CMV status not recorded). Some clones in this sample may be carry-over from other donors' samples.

This CDR3 reads CASSGSRGQGYEQYF. Written as DNA, the CDR3 is TGTGCCAGCAGTGGATCGCGGGGACAGGGGTACGAGCAGTACTTC. The chain carries TRBV28 and TRBJ2-7; 10 nucleotides agree with TRBD1. CDR3 length equals 15 residues. CDR1 MDHEN and CDR2 SYDVKM come from the germline V gene. V shed 5 bases and J 4 bases; nucleotides not matched to a gene: 8.